These 10 T cell receptor beta chains originate from one sample sequenced in a study of OX40 agonist ivuxolimab in advanced cancers. Sequenced by immunoSEQ multiplex PCR; TCRdb stores in-frame clones only, minus some. The sample has around 62,000 clones; over 70% are singletons. The specimen comprised CD4+ or CD8+ T cells sorted from blood, sampled in a trial of the OX40 agonist ivuxolimab. These receptor sequences come from an adult with an advanced solid tumor such as melanoma, head and neck, liver or kidney cancer.

This chain connects TRBV15 to TRBJ2-3; TRBD2 aligns across 12 bases. The germline gives CDR1 LNHNV, CDR2 YYDKDF (reference sequence). Trimming removed 1 base from V and 4 bases from J; junction bases left unmatched: 3. This CDR3 contains 16 residues. CDR3 region: CATSRGLAGGPDTQYF. The DNA of the CDR3 is TGTGCCACCAGCAGAGGCCTAGCGGGGGGGCCAGATACGCAGTATTTT.

The chain has TRBV5-1 and TRBJ2-3; 8 nucleotides line up with TRBD2. From germline, CDR1 is SGHRS and CDR2 YFSETQ. This CDR3 spans 17 amino acids. The ends lost 0 bases at V and 6 bases at J; junction bases unmatched: 12. In nucleotides, the CDR3 is TGCGCCAGCAGCTTGGCCTACCGGGGGGGCGGTGAGGATACGCAGTATTTT. Translation: CASSLAYRGGGEDTQYF.

Only one count was recorded for this clone. The rearrangement uses TRBV2 and TRBJ2-6; D is undetermined. V lost 3 bases to trimming and J lost 0 bases, with 12 bases between them. This CDR3 is built from 17 residues. From germline, CDR1 is SNHLY and CDR2 FYNNEI. CDR3 residues: CASSDPELGSGANVLTF. CDR3 bases: TGTGCCAGCAGTGACCCCGAGCTCGGCTCTGGGGCCAACGTCCTGACTTTC.

CDR3 nucleotide sequence: TGTGCCAGCAGCTCCCCAGGACACAACTATGGCTACACCTTC. This codes for CASSSPGHNYGYTF. The chain is built from TRBV5-5 and TRBJ1-2, with D maybe TRBD1 (5 bases). V was cut by 3 bases and J by 2 bases, with 11 bases left in between. Per the germline V gene, CDR1 is SGHKS and CDR2 is YYEKEE (reference sequence). CDR3 length: 14 residues. Full variable domain (remainder filled in from reference TRBV5-5 and TRBJ1-2): DAGVTQSPTHLIKTRGQQVTLRCSPISGHKSVSWYQQVLGQGPQFIFQYYEKEERGRGNFPDRFSARQFPNYSSELNVNALLLGDSALYLCASSSPGHNYGYTFGSGTRLTVV.

This clone was seen a few times. The V call is TRBV19, the J call TRBJ2-1; unclear D gene. Germline CDR1 is LNHDA and CDR2 is SQIVND (reference sequence). The CDR3 runs 16 residues. Trimming cost V 5 bases and J 4 bases, with 18 bases left between them. CDR3 DNA: TGTGCCAGTAGTTTTTCTCGCCTAGGTCAATACAATGAGCAGTTCTTC. Translating it yields CASSFSRLGQYNEQFF. Full variable domain (outside the CDR3, taken from reference TRBV19 and TRBJ2-1): DGGITQSPKYLFRKEGQNVTLSCEQNLNHDAMYWYRQDPGQGLRLIYYSQIVNDFQKGDIAEGYSVSREKKESFPLTVTSAQKNPTAFYLCASSFSRLGQYNEQFFGPGTRLTVL.

The CDR3 sequence: CASSPGTSVTQYF. The CDR3 coding sequence is TGTGCCAGCAGCCCCGGGACTAGCGTTACGCAGTATTTT. The chain couples TRBV7-3 to TRBJ2-3, with TRBD2 matching 10 bases. The CDR3 contains 13 residues. J was trimmed by 8 bases and V by 5 bases; bases with no gene match: 4. Per germline, CDR1 SGHTA and CDR2 FQGTGA. The variable domain in full, with the rest retrieved from reference TRBV7-3 and TRBJ2-3, is GAGVSQTPSNKVTEKGKYVELRCDPISGHTALYWYRQSLGQGPEFLIYFQGTGAADDSGLPNDRFFAVRPEGSVSTLKIQRTERGDSAVYLCASSPGTSVTQYFGPGTRLTVL.

This CDR3 reads CASRVGPRELFF. The CDR3 DNA follows: TGCGCCAGCAGGGTAGGTCCTAGGGAGCTGTTTTTT. The chain carries TRBV10-1 and TRBJ2-2; no firm D call. The CDR3 sequence is 12 residues long. Per the germline V gene, CDR1 is WNHNN and CDR2 is SYGVQD (reference sequence). V lost 6 bases to trimming and J lost 9 bases, with 11 bases between them.

This chain links TRBV2 with TRBJ2-6; maybe TRBD2 (5 bases). Germline CDR1 is SNHLY and CDR2 is FYNNEI. The V end lost 3 bases, the J end lost 4 bases, and 13 bases lay between the germline ends. The length of the CDR3 is 16 residues. The CDR3 here is CASSEARATGANVLTF. The CDR3, as DNA: TGTGCCAGCAGTGAGGCGCGGGCGACAGGGGCCAACGTCCTGACTTTC.

This chain joins TRBV7-2 and TRBJ2-1; 8 bases agree with TRBD2. CDR3 length equals 17 residues. V shed 4 bases and J 5 bases; nucleotides not matched to a gene: 13. The germline gives CDR1 SGHTA, CDR2 FQGNSA. In DNA, the CDR3 is TGTGCCAGCAGCTCTTTAGCGGGGCGGGCCCGGAACAATGAGCAGTTCTTC. This codes for CASSSLAGRARNNEQFF.

V gene TRBV25-1 combines with J gene TRBJ2-1; D is undetermined. Trimming removed 1 base at V and 7 bases at J, with 5 bases between. The germline CDR1 and CDR2 sequences are MGHDK and SYGVNS. This CDR3 region has 12 residues. The CDR3 nucleotides read TGTGCCAGCAGTGAATTCCGAAATGAGCAGTTCTTC. Translating it yields CASSEFRNEQFF.